The 32 T cell receptor beta chains presented below share a single source sample, sequenced in a study of blood T cells in healthy people across ages. Next came a second PCR, run for about 6 to 11 cycles, which used a sample-barcoded 5' primer along with a J-beta primer mix. TCRdb analysed the 5' RACE reads with MiXCR anew, one entry per CDR3 protein. The sample lists over a million distinct CDR3 sequences; 55% to 75% were seen once. The sequenced sample was blood. These receptors were collected from a man aged 18 to 29 in good health.

The V and J genes are TRBV29-1 and TRBJ2-1; 13 bases are shared with TRBD2. Looked up from germline, CDR1 is SQVTM and CDR2 is ANQGSEA. This CDR3 region has 14 residues. The V and J ends lost 3 bases and 7 bases, in that order; junction bases with no gene match: 3. CDR3 nucleotides: TGCAGCGTTGATAGACTAGCGGGAGGTAATGAGCAGTTCTTC. This gives the protein CSVDRLAGGNEQFF.

The chain is built from TRBV7-6 and TRBJ2-5; 9 bases are a match to TRBD1. This CDR3 is built from 18 residues. Trimming cost V 5 bases and J 3 bases; bases outside gene matches: 16. Per the germline V gene, CDR1 is SGHVS and CDR2 is FNYEAQ. For the CDR3, the DNA is TGTGCCAGCAGCGCCCATTTCTCCCGATGGACAGGGGAAGAGACCCAGTACTTC. This translates into CASSAHFSRWTGEETQYF.

This clonotype was found many times. V gene TRBV29-1 combines with J gene TRBJ2-7; D is perhaps TRBD1 (5 bases). The CDR3 sequence is 12 residues long. Between the trimmed V and J ends, which lost 4 bases and 2 bases, there was a span of 9 bases. The germline V gene encodes CDR1 SQVTM and CDR2 ANQGSEA. The CDR3 sequence is CSVADSTYEQYF. The CDR3 DNA follows: TGCAGCGTTGCTGACAGCACCTACGAGCAGTACTTC.

The V call is TRBV7-9, the J call TRBJ2-1; 7 bases line up with TRBD2. The CDR3 sequence is 17 residues long. Trimming cost V 5 bases and J 5 bases; bases outside gene matches: 15. Looked up from germline, CDR1 is SEHNR and CDR2 is FQNEAQ (reference sequence). CDR3 bases: TGTGCCAGCAGCGTCCCTTTTGGGGAGGGCCGCGACAATGAGCAGTTCTTC. Translated: CASSVPFGEGRDNEQFF.

This chain joins TRBV7-2 and TRBJ1-5; no definite D call. V shed 1 base and J shed 11 bases, with 21 bases lying between them. The CDR3 spans 16 residues. The germline gives CDR1 SGHTA, CDR2 FQGNSA. This chain's CDR3 is CASSLGASGLQETQHF. The CDR3 DNA reads TGTGCCAGCAGCTTAGGAGCTAGCGGGCTTCAAGAGACCCAGCATTTT.

This clonotype was observed a handful of times. V is TRBV7-9 and J is TRBJ2-1; D gene uncertain. This CDR3 has 14 residues. CDR1 SEHNR and CDR2 FQNEAQ come from the germline V gene (reference sequence). Trimming left V 2 bases short and J 5 bases short, with 10 bases between. CDR3 residues: CASSLPRTNNEQFF. The DNA for the CDR3 is TGTGCCAGCAGCTTACCCCGGACGAACAATGAGCAGTTCTTC. Supplemented by reference TRBV7-9 and TRBJ2-1, the full variable domain reads DTGVSQNPRHKITKRGQNVTFRCDPISEHNRLYWYRQTLGQGPEFLTYFQNEAQLEKSRLLSDRFSAERPKGSFSTLEIQRTEQGDSAMYLCASSLPRTNNEQFFGPGTRLTVL.

The rearrangement uses TRBV20-1 and TRBJ1-1, with TRBD1 matching 10 bases. The V and J ends lost 6 bases and 1 base, in that order; junction bases with no gene match: 5. The CDR3 is made up of 14 amino acids. Germline CDR1 and CDR2: DFQATT and SNEGSKA (reference sequence). The CDR3 DNA sequence: TGCAGTGCCCCGACAGGGGGCGGGAACACTGAAGCTTTCTTT. It is translated as CSAPTGGGNTEAFF.

The chain links TRBV6-2 or TRBV6-3 to TRBJ2-7; D unresolved. Germline values: CDR1 MNHEY, CDR2 SVGEGT. Trimming stripped 8 bases from V and 1 base from J, with 12 bases between. CDR3 length: 13 amino acids. The CDR3 DNA follows: TGTGCCAGCTTGAACTCTCCTTCCTACGAGCAGTACTTC. Protein: CASLNSPSYEQYF.

This clonotype was observed a handful of times. This chain connects TRBV20-1 to TRBJ2-3; no definite D call. Trimming left V 0 bases short and J 0 bases short, with 13 bases between. The germline V gene encodes CDR1 DFQATT and CDR2 SNEGSKA (reference sequence). The CDR3 sequence is 16 residues long. This chain's CDR3 is CSARDRRSPSTDTQYF. For the CDR3, the DNA is TGCAGTGCTAGAGATCGGCGGAGCCCTAGCACAGATACGCAGTATTTT.

This clonotype was seen a handful of times. The chain combines TRBV5-1 with TRBJ2-7, with 7 positions matching TRBD2. The V segment lost 5 bases and the J segment 5 bases; nucleotides outside the gene matches: 13. Germline V lookup: CDR1 SGHRS, CDR2 YFSETQ. There are 15 residues in the CDR3. Written as DNA, the CDR3 is TGCGCCAGCAGTGATCCGGGACTAAGGCGGGACGAGCAGTACTTC. Translation gives CASSDPGLRRDEQYF.

This clonotype showed up just once. V gene TRBV6-1 combines with J gene TRBJ2-1; TRBD2 aligns across 7 bases. In germline, CDR1 is MNHNS, CDR2 SASEGT. The CDR3 extends over 15 amino acids. Trimming took 2 bases from V and 10 from J; bases not matched to a gene: 11. CDR3 residues: CASSEFFSREAEQFF. The CDR3 DNA reads TGTGCCAGCAGTGAATTTTTCTCCCGGGAGGCGGAGCAGTTCTTC.

This clonotype has more than one count but fewer than ten. The chain joins TRBV7-9 to TRBJ2-7; D remains unclear. The V and J ends lost 7 bases and 3 bases respectively, with 10 bases between them. Germline CDR1 SEHNR, CDR2 FQNEAQ (reference sequence). The CDR3 covers 12 residues. The CDR3 sequence: CASTPLGYEQYF. The CDR3 DNA reads TGTGCCAGCACTCCACTCGGCTACGAGCAGTACTTC.

The chain carries TRBV27 and TRBJ2-3; D is possibly TRBD2 (6 bases). The V gene's germline CDR1 is MNHEY and CDR2 SMNVEV (reference sequence). CDR3 length: 13 residues. The ends were cut back, 8 bases at V and 6 bases at J, with 15 bases in the middle. Here the CDR3 reads CASWRKGRDTQYF. For the CDR3, the DNA is TGTGCCAGCTGGCGAAAGGGGAGGGATACGCAGTATTTT.

The V and J genes are TRBV5-4 and TRBJ2-7, with D tentatively TRBD2 (6 bases). V gave up 4 bases and J gave up 5 bases, with 16 bases separating them. This CDR3 comprises 14 residues. Per germline, CDR1 SGHNT and CDR2 YYREEE (reference sequence). CDR3: CASSVGPGGNEQYF. The CDR3 DNA reads as TGTGCCAGCAGCGTTGGGCCCGGCGGGAACGAGCAGTACTTC.

The chain links TRBV27 to TRBJ2-3; D possibly corresponds to TRBD2 (5 bases). Per the germline V gene, CDR1 is MNHEY and CDR2 is SMNVEV (reference sequence). The germline V and J ends were trimmed by 3 bases and 5 bases, with 24 bases remaining between them. The CDR3 contains 18 residues. CDR3: CASSFKPKVPAGGDTQYF. The CDR3 DNA is TGTGCCAGCAGTTTTAAACCGAAGGTACCCGCTGGAGGAGATACGCAGTATTTT.

V and J are TRBV7-2 and TRBJ2-1; D remains ambiguous. The ends were cut back, 1 base at V and 15 bases at J, with 13 bases in the middle. CDR3 size: 12 residues. Germline loops: CDR1 SGHTA, CDR2 FQGNSA. CDR3 DNA: TGTGCCAGCAGCTTAGTGTTAGGGCCCTCGTTCTTC. Protein product: CASSLVLGPSFF.

The rearrangement uses TRBV4-1 and TRBJ2-7; 9 bases are a match to TRBD1. V was pared by 5 bases and J by 1 base, with 6 bases of the junction left unmatched. CDR3 length: 15 amino acids. CDR1 and CDR2 (germline): MGHRA, YSYEKL. CDR3 region: CASSGTGGASYEQYF. The CDR3 coding sequence is TGCGCCAGCAGCGGAACAGGGGGCGCTTCCTACGAGCAGTACTTC.

The chain uses TRBV5-1 and TRBJ2-7; TRBD2 agrees at 7 bases. The CDR3 consists of 15 residues. V lost 4 bases and J lost 3; bases outside the gene matches: 10. The germline V gene encodes CDR1 SGHRS and CDR2 YFSETQ. The CDR3 spells CASSPGGSADYEQYF. The CDR3 region has the DNA TGCGCCAGCAGCCCCGGGGGGTCCGCAGACTACGAGCAGTACTTC. Looking up the rest from reference TRBV5-1 and TRBJ2-7 gives the full variable domain: KAGVTQTPRYLIKTRGQQVTLSCSPISGHRSVSWYQQTPGQGLQFLFEYFSETQRNKGNFPGRFSGRQFSNSRSEMNVSTLELGDSALYLCASSPGGSADYEQYFGPGTRLTVT.

CDR3 region: CSAKLPRVGTKNIQYF. CDR3 nucleotides: TGCAGTGCCAAACTACCAAGGGTAGGGACCAAAAACATTCAGTACTTC. The chain uses TRBV20-1 and TRBJ2-4; D is ambiguous. This CDR3 is 16 amino acids long. Germline V gives CDR1 DFQATT, CDR2 SNEGSKA (reference sequence). The V gene lost 6 bases and the J gene lost 2 bases, with 20 bases spanning the gap.

The DNA for the CDR3 is TGTGCCAGCAGCTTGAGGGCAGGGCCGTTCTTC. As protein: CASSLRAGPFF. This rearrangement joins TRBV7-9 to TRBJ2-1; either TRBD1 or TRBD2 may supply D (5 bases each). The V gene lost 3 bases and the J gene lost 15 bases, with 12 bases spanning the gap. CDR1 is SEHNR, CDR2 FQNEAQ, per germline (reference sequence). The CDR3 length is 11 residues.

The CDR3 sequence is CASSFRDTYTGELFF. The CDR3 nucleotides are TGTGCCAGCAGTTTCCGGGACACCTACACCGGGGAGCTGTTTTTT. The gene calls are TRBV28 and TRBJ2-2, with D possibly matching TRBD1 (6 bases). The germline V gene has CDR1 MDHEN and CDR2 SYDVKM. The CDR3 covers 15 residues. The V gene lost 3 bases and the J gene lost 3 bases, with 11 bases spanning the gap.

The chain joins TRBV20-1 to TRBJ2-7, with D possibly TRBD1 on 6 matching bases. The CDR3 totals 12 residues. Trimming removed 4 bases from V and 1 base from J, with 8 bases in between. Germline V lookup: CDR1 DFQATT, CDR2 SNEGSKA (reference sequence). The CDR3 region has the DNA TGCAGTGCTAACAGGGAATCCTACGAGCAGTACTTC. Translated, it gives CSANRESYEQYF.

This chain connects TRBV11-2 to TRBJ1-1; 7 nucleotides agree with TRBD1. This CDR3 has 14 amino acids. With 7 bases clipped from V and 4 bases from J, the junction kept 9 bases outside the gene matches. Germline CDR1 and CDR2: SGHAT and FQNNGV. The CDR3 loop is CASIAWSGGTEAFF. CDR3 coding DNA: TGTGCCAGCATCGCCTGGTCAGGGGGCACTGAAGCTTTCTTT.

This clonotype was counted a single time. The V gene is TRBV12-3 or TRBV12-4, the J gene TRBJ1-1; D may be TRBD1 (5 bases). Trimming left V 6 bases short and J 3 bases short, with 14 bases between. The CDR3 sequence is 14 residues long. The CDR3 reads CASSPRRDYTEAFF. In DNA form, the CDR3 reads TGTGCCAGCAGCCCTAGGCGGGACTACACTGAAGCTTTCTTT.

Only a few counts were recorded for this clonotype. The chain uses TRBV6-5 and TRBJ2-2, with D perhaps assigned TRBD1 or TRBD2 (5 bases each). The CDR3 extends over 13 amino acids. The germline V gene has CDR1 MNHEY and CDR2 SVGAGI. The V end was cut by 2 bases, the J end by 6 bases, with 7 bases between. CDR3 nucleotides: TGTGCCAGCAGTTACGTGGGGGCCGGGGAGCTGTTTTTT. Residues: CASSYVGAGELFF.

This clonotype appeared a few times. This rearrangement joins TRBV9 to TRBJ2-1; no definite D call. Trimming left V 0 bases short and J 10 bases short, with 20 bases between. The CDR3 is made up of 16 amino acids. Germline loops: CDR1 SGDLS, CDR2 YYNGEE. The CDR3 here is CASSVATALGIYEQFF. CDR3 DNA sequence: TGTGCCAGCAGCGTAGCAACCGCTCTAGGGATTTACGAGCAGTTCTTC.

This chain's CDR3 is CSALQSGLETQYF. The CDR3 bases are TGCAGTGCCCTACAATCGGGGTTGGAGACCCAGTACTTC. The chain couples TRBV20-1 to TRBJ2-5; perhaps TRBD2 as D (5 bases). Germline values: CDR1 DFQATT, CDR2 SNEGSKA (reference sequence). There are 13 residues in the CDR3. Deletions cut 6 bases from V and 5 bases from J, with 16 bases between.

This clonotype turned up a few times. This rearrangement joins TRBV14 to TRBJ2-7, with D perhaps matching TRBD1 (6 bases). CDR3 length: 14 amino acids. Germline loops: CDR1 SGHDN, CDR2 FVKESK. Deletions cut 4 bases from V and 2 bases from J, with 12 bases between. The DNA of the CDR3 is TGTGCCAGCAGCCTGGGGACAAACCCCTACGAGCAGTACTTC. This translates into CASSLGTNPYEQYF.

In regard to this clonotype: One junction end does not reproduce the germline sequence, and a read error may be involved. V and J are TRBV20-1 and TRBJ2-1, with a tentative D call TRBD2 (5 bases). The CDR3 totals 13 residues. Germline loops: CDR1 DFQATT, CDR2 SNEGSKA (reference sequence). This CDR3 reads CSTRGVTYNEQFF. The DNA of the CDR3 is TGCAGTACTAGAGGCGTCACCTACAATGAGCAGTTCTTC.

The rearrangement joins TRBV6-2 or TRBV6-3 to TRBJ2-5; no clear D gene. The germline V and J ends were trimmed by 1 base and 6 bases, with 15 bases remaining between them. CDR3 length: 15 amino acids. The V gene's germline CDR1 is MNHEY and CDR2 SVGEGT. This CDR3 is CASSYFGEPTKTQYF. In nucleotides, the CDR3 is TGTGCCAGCAGTTACTTCGGCGAACCTACGAAGACCCAGTACTTC.

The genes are TRBV7-2 and TRBJ1-5; no clear D. The length of the CDR3 is 13 residues. V lost 7 bases to trimming and J lost 4 bases, with 11 bases between them. Germline V gene sequence: CDR1 SGHTA, CDR2 FQGNSA. The DNA of the CDR3 is TGTGCCAGCACCAAATCAAAGAATCAGCCCCAGCATTTT. Protein sequence: CASTKSKNQPQHF.

The chain joins TRBV2 to TRBJ1-5; D remains ambiguous. The V end lost 1 base, the J end lost 4 bases, and 5 bases lay between the germline ends. This CDR3 contains 13 residues. CDR1 is SNHLY, CDR2 FYNNEI, per germline. The CDR3 region has the DNA TGTGCCAGCAGTGAAGGCAGGAATCAGCCCCAGCATTTT. Amino acids: CASSEGRNQPQHF. Drawing the rest from reference TRBV2 and TRBJ1-5, the complete variable domain is EPEVTQTPSHQVTQMGQEVILRCVPISNHLYFYWYRQILGQKVEFLVSFYNNEISEKSEIFDDQFSVERPDGSNFTLKIRSTKLEDSAMYFCASSEGRNQPQHFGDGTRLSIL.